A selection of T cell receptor beta chains follows, all from one sample in a study of T cells after yellow fever vaccination. TCRdb redid the calling of the 5' RACE reads with MiXCR, one entry per CDR3 protein. This table holds over 300,000 distinct CDR3 sequences, 3.6% found once. This sample comprised PBMCs, obtained on the day of the yellow fever booster vaccination. These receptors came from a man between 18 and 29 years old who received the YFV17D yellow fever vaccine. CDR3s include the opening cysteine and the closing phenylalanine or tryptophan. D genes are given only for firm matches. Where a row states a size, it is once, few, many or the class of an expanded clone; other rows omit it.

TRBV19	TRBJ2-7	few	NA	CASSNQGPSSYEQYF	TGTGCCAGTAGTAATCAGGGACCCAGCTCCTACGAGCAGTACTTC
TRBV11-2	TRBJ2-3	NA	NA	CASSLVSGQTDTQYF	TGTGCCAGCAGCTTAGTGTCTGGCCAGACAGATACGCAGTATTTT
TRBV5-1	TRBJ2-6	many	NA	CASSFGAGANVLTF	TGCGCCAGCAGCTTCGGGGCCGGGGCCAACGTCCTGACTTTC
TRBV20-1	TRBJ2-1	NA	NA	CSASRTNSYNEQFF	TGCAGTGCGTCAAGAACGAACTCCTACAATGAGCAGTTCTTC
TRBV20-1	TRBJ1-2	few	NA	CSAEKSYGYTF	TGCAGTGCTGAAAAGTCGTATGGCTACACCTTC
TRBV5-1	TRBJ1-1	many	NA	CASTPRGAANTEAFF	TGCGCCAGCACCCCCCGAGGGGCAGCGAACACTGAAGCTTTCTTT
TRBV2	TRBJ1-4	many	NA	CASRLQGQPNEKLFF	TGTGCCAGCAGACTTCAGGGTCAACCTAATGAAAAACTGTTTTTT
TRBV3-1	TRBJ1-1	few	NA	CASSFHRDTTEAFF	TGTGCCAGCAGCTTTCACCGGGACACCACTGAAGCTTTCTTT
TRBV28	TRBJ1-5	few	NA	CASSSSAQGWISNQPQHF	TGTGCCAGCAGTTCATCCGCCCAGGGGTGGATAAGCAATCAGCCCCAGCATTTT
TRBV19	TRBJ1-3	NA	NA	CASSSYRGISGNTIYF	TGTGCCAGTAGTTCCTACCGGGGAATCTCTGGAAACACCATATATTTT
TRBV5-4	TRBJ2-3	NA	TRBD1	CASSLYRGAVDTQYF	TGTGCCAGCAGCTTGTACAGGGGGGCGGTAGATACGCAGTATTTT